The 13 T cell receptor beta chains listed next were all sequenced from one sample in a study of neurological immune-mediated disorders. TCRdb re-called the 5' RACE reads with MiXCR, one entry per CDR3 protein. The sample includes roughly 34,000 distinct CDR3 sequences, about 13% of them seen just once. Time point denoted: longitudinal time-point 2. Sequenced: PBMCs. These receptors were taken from a woman aged 40 to 55 in good health.

This clonotype showed up many times. The chain is built from TRBV2 and TRBJ1-5, with a tentative D call TRBD1 (6 bases). This CDR3 spans 14 amino acids. V lost 6 bases and J lost 5, with 14 bases in between. The germline CDR1 and CDR2 sequences are SNHLY and FYNNEI. The CDR3: CASSLDRMYQPQHF. DNA of the CDR3: TGTGCCAGCAGCCTGGACAGAATGTATCAGCCCCAGCATTTT.

The sample holds many counts of this clonotype. J is TRBJ2-3 and V is TRBV5-6, with 8 bases fitting TRBD1. CDR3 length: 15 residues. Germline V gene lookup returns CDR1 SGHDT and CDR2 YYEEEE. J was trimmed by 1 base and V by 4 bases; bases with no gene match: 5. In nucleotides, the CDR3 is TGTGCCAGCAGCCGTCAGGGGGCGGGCACAGATACGCAGTATTTT. As protein: CASSRQGAGTDTQYF.

This clonotype was counted many times. The chain carries TRBV20-1 and TRBJ2-2; D might be TRBD1 (6 bases). The V gene's germline CDR1 is DFQATT and CDR2 SNEGSKA (reference sequence). Trimming removed 5 bases from V and 2 bases from J, with 9 bases in between. The length of the CDR3 is 13 residues. The CDR3 DNA sequence: TGCAGTGCTGGGGGACAAAACACCGGGGAGCTGTTTTTT. As protein: CSAGGQNTGELFF.

This clonotype appeared many times. The genes are TRBV29-1 and TRBJ1-2, with a possible D match to TRBD1 (5 bases). The CDR3 runs to 14 residues. Germline V gene data show CDR1 as SQVTM and CDR2 as ANQGSEA. V was cut by 8 bases and J by 6 bases, with 22 bases left in between. The CDR3 reads CSLRQSQIGDGYTF. The CDR3 nucleotides are TGCAGCTTACGACAGAGCCAGATAGGGGATGGCTACACCTTC.

This clonotype occurred many times. This chain joins TRBV29-1 and TRBJ2-3; 10 nucleotides match TRBD2. Per germline, CDR1 SQVTM and CDR2 ANQGSEA. The CDR3 has 15 amino acids. Unmatched junction bases numbered 6, after V lost 2 bases and J lost 4 bases. The CDR3 sequence is CSVESAGGPSDTQYF. CDR3 bases: TGCAGCGTTGAATCAGCGGGAGGGCCTTCAGATACGCAGTATTTT.

This clonotype was seen ten or more times. This sequence joins TRBV20-1 and TRBJ1-2, with TRBD1 matching over 8 bases. Germline V gives CDR1 DFQATT, CDR2 SNEGSKA (reference sequence). The CDR3 is 13 amino acids. The V segment lost 5 bases and the J segment 0 bases; nucleotides outside the gene matches: 2. The CDR3 DNA reads as TGCAGTGCTCCACAGGGGGCTAACTATGGCTACACCTTC. It translates to CSAPQGANYGYTF.

This clonotype was counted at least ten times. The V and J genes are TRBV7-2 and TRBJ2-7; 10 nucleotides match TRBD1. V was pared by 4 bases and J by 2 bases, with 2 bases of the junction left unmatched. This CDR3 contains 14 residues. The V gene's germline CDR1 is SGHTA and CDR2 FQGNSA. The CDR3 DNA follows: TGTGCCAGCAGCTCAGACAGGGGGCCCTACGAGCAGTACTTC. Translating it yields CASSSDRGPYEQYF.

This clonotype has ten or more counts. The chain recombines TRBV4-3 with TRBJ2-5; 8 bases are shared with TRBD2. Germline V gives CDR1 LGHNA, CDR2 YSLEER. V lost 3 bases and J lost 4; bases outside the gene matches: 7. The CDR3 totals 15 residues. Here the CDR3 DNA reads TGCGCCAGCAGCCACAGCGGGGGATGGGGAGAGACCCAGTACTTC. It specifies CASSHSGGWGETQYF.

This clonotype was counted many times. The gene calls are TRBV24-1 and TRBJ2-1, with 11 bases matching TRBD2. Germline trimming cut 4 bases from V and 4 bases from J; bases unmatched to any gene: 5. The CDR3 totals 16 residues. Germline V gene sequence: CDR1 KGHDR, CDR2 SFDVKD. This CDR3 is CATSDVAGGPYNEQFF. In DNA form, the CDR3 reads TGTGCCACCAGTGACGTAGCGGGAGGGCCTTACAATGAGCAGTTCTTC.

A single count supports this clonotype. The chain has TRBV6-1 and TRBJ1-5; tentatively, D is TRBD1 (5 bases). Germline V lookup: CDR1 MNHNS, CDR2 SASEGT. Trimming left V 0 bases short and J 0 bases short, with 24 bases between. The CDR3 loop spans 21 amino acids. CDR3 sequence: CASSEASLPGTVTLSNQPQHF. In nucleotides, the CDR3 is TGTGCCAGCAGTGAAGCGTCTTTGCCCGGGACGGTCACCCTTAGCAATCAGCCCCAGCATTTT.

This chain connects TRBV6-2 or TRBV6-3 to TRBJ2-2; 10 nucleotides align to TRBD2. The V gene end was trimmed by 1 base and the J gene end by 0 bases; junction bases not matched to a gene: 11. The CDR3 has 20 residues. CDR1 MNHEY and CDR2 SVGEGT come from the germline V gene. In DNA, the CDR3 is TGTGCCAGCAGTTACTACGGGACTAGCGAGATGGCCTCGAACACCGGGGAGCTGTTTTTT. Translation gives CASSYYGTSEMASNTGELFF.

This chain connects TRBV20-1 to TRBJ2-2, with TRBD2 identical over 13 bases. The germline V gene has CDR1 DFQATT and CDR2 SNEGSKA (reference sequence). The V and J ends lost 3 bases and 7 bases, in that order; junction bases with no gene match: 5. CDR3 length: 15 residues. CDR3 sequence: CSARTSGGIGGELFF. The CDR3 coding sequence is TGCAGTGCTAGGACTAGCGGGGGGATTGGCGGGGAGCTGTTTTTT.

This clonotype has a count of ten or more. V and J are TRBV24-1 and TRBJ2-2; 7 nucleotides align to TRBD2. The CDR3 is 15 residues long. With V trimmed by 4 bases and J by 3 bases, 4 bases remained unmatched. Looked up from germline, CDR1 is KGHDR and CDR2 is SFDVKD. CDR3 in amino acids: CATSDRDYYTGELFF. CDR3 bases: TGTGCCACCAGTGACAGGGACTATTACACCGGGGAGCTGTTTTTT.